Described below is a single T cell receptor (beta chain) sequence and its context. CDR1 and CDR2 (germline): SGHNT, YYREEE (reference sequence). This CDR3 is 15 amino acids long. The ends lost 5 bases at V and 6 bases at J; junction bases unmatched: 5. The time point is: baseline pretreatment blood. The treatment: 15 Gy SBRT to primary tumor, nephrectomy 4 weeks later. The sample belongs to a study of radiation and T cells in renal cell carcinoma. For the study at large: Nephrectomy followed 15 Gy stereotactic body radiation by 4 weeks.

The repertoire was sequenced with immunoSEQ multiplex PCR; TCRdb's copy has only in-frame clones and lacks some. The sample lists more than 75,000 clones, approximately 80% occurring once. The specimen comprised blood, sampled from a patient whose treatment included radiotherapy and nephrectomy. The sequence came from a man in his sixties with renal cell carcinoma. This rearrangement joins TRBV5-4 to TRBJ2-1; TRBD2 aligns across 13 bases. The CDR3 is CASSRTSGSSNEQFF. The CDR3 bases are TGTGCCAGCAGTAGGACTAGCGGGAGTTCCAATGAGCAGTTCTTC.